This TCR beta chain is drawn from a study of blood T cell repertoires in COVID-19. Study-level information: Samples representing acute and convalescent COVID-19 were sourced from the United States, Italy and Spain. PBMCs, B-cell-depleted T cells, or T cells were the source of the cDNA or gDNA that made up the material.

V dropped 2 bases and J dropped 8; count of bases not matched to a gene: 1. The CDR3 sequence is 12 residues long. The germline CDR1 and CDR2 sequences are LNHDA and SQIVND (reference sequence). Assay used: immunoSEQ multiplex PCR; TCRdb lists only in-frame clones, some missing. The table has 100,000 to 120,000 clones, over 65% seen once. Material for sequencing was peripheral blood. The receptor was isolated from a woman in her 40s with acute or convalescent COVID-19. The rearrangement links TRBV19 to TRBJ1-1, with 8 nucleotides matching TRBD1. CDR3 bases: TGTGCCAGTAGTATACAGGGGGCGGAAGCTTTCTTT. It yields the protein CASSIQGAEAFF. The variable domain in full, completed from reference TRBV19 and TRBJ1-1, reads DGGITQSPKYLFRKEGQNVTLSCEQNLNHDAMYWYRQDPGQGLRLIYYSQIVNDFQKGDIAEGYSVSREKKESFPLTVTSAQKNPTAFYLCASSIQGAEAFFGQGTRLTVV.